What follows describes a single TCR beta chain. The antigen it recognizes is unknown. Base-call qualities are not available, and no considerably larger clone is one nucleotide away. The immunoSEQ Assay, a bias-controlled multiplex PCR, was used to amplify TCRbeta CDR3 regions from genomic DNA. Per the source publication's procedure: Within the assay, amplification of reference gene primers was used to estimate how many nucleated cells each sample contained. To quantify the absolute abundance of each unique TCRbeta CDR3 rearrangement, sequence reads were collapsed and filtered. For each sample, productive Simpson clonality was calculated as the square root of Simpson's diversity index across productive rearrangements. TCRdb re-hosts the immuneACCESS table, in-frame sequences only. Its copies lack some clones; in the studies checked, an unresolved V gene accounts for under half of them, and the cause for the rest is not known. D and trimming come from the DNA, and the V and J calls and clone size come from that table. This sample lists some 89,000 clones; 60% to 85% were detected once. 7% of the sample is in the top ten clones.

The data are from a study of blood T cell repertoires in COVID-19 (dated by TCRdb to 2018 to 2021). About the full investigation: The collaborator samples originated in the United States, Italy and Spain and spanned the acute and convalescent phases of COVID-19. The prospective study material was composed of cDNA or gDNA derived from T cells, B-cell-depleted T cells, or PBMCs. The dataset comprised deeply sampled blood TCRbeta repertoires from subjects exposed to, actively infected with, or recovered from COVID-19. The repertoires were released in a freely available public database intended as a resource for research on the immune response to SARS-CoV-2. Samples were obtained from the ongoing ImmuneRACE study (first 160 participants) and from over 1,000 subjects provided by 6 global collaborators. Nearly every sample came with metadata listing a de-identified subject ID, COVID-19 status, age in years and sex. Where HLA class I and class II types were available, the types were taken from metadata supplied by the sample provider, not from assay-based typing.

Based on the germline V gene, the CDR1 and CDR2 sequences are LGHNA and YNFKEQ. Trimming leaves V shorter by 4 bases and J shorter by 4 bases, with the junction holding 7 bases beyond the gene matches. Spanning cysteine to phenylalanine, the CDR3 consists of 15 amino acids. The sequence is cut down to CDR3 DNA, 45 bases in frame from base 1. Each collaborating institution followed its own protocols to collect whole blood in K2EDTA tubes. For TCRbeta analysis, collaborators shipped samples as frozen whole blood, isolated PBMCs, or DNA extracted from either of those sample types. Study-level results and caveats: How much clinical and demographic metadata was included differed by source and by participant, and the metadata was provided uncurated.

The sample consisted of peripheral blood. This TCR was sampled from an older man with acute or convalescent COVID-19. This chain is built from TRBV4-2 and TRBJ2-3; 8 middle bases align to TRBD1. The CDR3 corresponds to CASSPRGQAADTQYF. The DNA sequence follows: TGTGCCAGCAGCCCACGGGGACAGGCGGCAGATACGCAGTATTTT.